This TCR beta chain was sequenced during a study of blood T cell repertoires in COVID-19 (dated by TCRdb to the early 2020s). Regarding the complete study: Samples from collaborators originated in the United States, Italy and Spain and spanned both the acute and convalescent phases of COVID-19. The material from the prospective study consisted of cDNA or gDNA derived from T cells, B-cell-depleted T cells, or PBMCs. Deeply sampled blood TCRbeta repertoires from subjects exposed to, actively infected with, or recovered from COVID-19 were included in the dataset. The repertoires were released in a freely available public database meant as a resource for research on the immune response to SARS-CoV-2. The samples were drawn from two sources: the first 160 participants of the ongoing ImmuneRACE study, and 1,254 subjects contributed by 6 global collaborators. A de-identified subject ID, COVID-19 status, age in years and sex were almost always included in the sample metadata. HLA class I and class II types, where available, came from metadata supplied by the sample provider rather than from assay-based typing.

TCRbeta CDR3 regions were amplified from genomic DNA using the immunoSEQ Assay, a bias-controlled multiplex PCR. In the authors' own workflow: Nucleated cell counts per sample were estimated from amplification of reference gene primers within the assay. Sequence reads were collapsed and filtered to measure the absolute abundance of every unique TCRbeta CDR3 rearrangement. Productive Simpson clonality was computed per sample as the square root of Simpson's diversity index over productive rearrangements. TCRdb stores this immuneACCESS table with in-frame sequences only. Part of the clones is absent; in the studies checked, under half of the shortfall reflects unresolved V genes, and no reason is known for the rest. That table is the source of V, J and clone size, and D and trimming were worked out from the DNA. This sample gives 220,000 or so clones in total; roughly 86% of them show up just once. More than 8.5% of the sample comes from the top ten.

What the study reported, not specific to this receptor: How much clinical and demographic metadata was included differed by source and by participant, and the metadata was provided uncurated.

On this clone itself: The specificity of this receptor is unknown. Base qualities were left out, and no much larger clone turns up one base away.

One collaborating source in Seattle enrolled patients while the patients were actively infected and followed the patients over time throughout the course of disease. The collaborating institutions used their own protocols to collect whole blood in K2EDTA tubes. For TCRbeta analysis, collaborator samples were shipped as frozen whole blood, as isolated PBMCs, or as DNA extracted from either sample type. V trim: 3 bases; J trim: 2 bases; unmatched bases: 6. The CDR3 numbers 16 residues from cysteine through phenylalanine. Just CDR3 DNA is preserved here, 48 bases in frame from base 1. Per the germline V gene, SGHAT is the CDR1 and FQNNGV is the CDR2.

Source material: peripheral blood. The TCR sequence derives from a woman aged 50 to 65 with COVID-19, enrolled during active disease. This chain joins TRBV11-2 to TRBJ2-2, with 7 middle bases fitting TRBD1. The DNA sequence is given as TGTGCCAGCAGCTTGCCCGGGACAGTTAACACCGGGGAGCTGTTTTTT. This encodes CASSLPGTVNTGELFF. Here the CDR3 is joined to the reference TRBV11-2 and TRBJ2-2 genes, and the full variable domain is: EAGVAQSPRYKIIEKRQSVAFWCNPISGHATLYWYQQILGQGPKLLIQFQNNGVVDDSQLPKDRFSAERLKGVDSTLKIQPAKLEDSAVYLCASSLPGTVNTGELFFGEGSRLTVL.